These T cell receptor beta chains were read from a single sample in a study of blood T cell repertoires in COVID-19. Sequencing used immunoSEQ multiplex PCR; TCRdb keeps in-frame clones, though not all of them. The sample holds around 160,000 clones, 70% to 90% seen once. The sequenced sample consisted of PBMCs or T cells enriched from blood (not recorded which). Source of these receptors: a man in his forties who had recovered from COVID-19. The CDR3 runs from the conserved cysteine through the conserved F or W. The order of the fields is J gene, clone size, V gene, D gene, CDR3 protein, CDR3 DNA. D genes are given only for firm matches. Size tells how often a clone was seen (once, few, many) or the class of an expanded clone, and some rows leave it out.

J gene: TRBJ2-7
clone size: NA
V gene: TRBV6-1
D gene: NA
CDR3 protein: CASSELPGLRSYEQYF
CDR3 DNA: TGTGCCAGCAGTGAACTTCCAGGCCTCAGATCCTACGAGCAGTACTTC

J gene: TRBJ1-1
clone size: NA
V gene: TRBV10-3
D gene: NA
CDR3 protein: CAIRDRRNTEAFF
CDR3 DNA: TGTGCCATCAGGGACAGAAGGAACACTGAAGCTTTCTTT

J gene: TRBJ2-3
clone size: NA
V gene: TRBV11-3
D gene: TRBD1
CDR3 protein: CASSLRQGGRGTDTQYF
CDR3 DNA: TGTGCCAGCAGCTTACGACAGGGGGGTCGGGGCACAGATACGCAGTATTTT

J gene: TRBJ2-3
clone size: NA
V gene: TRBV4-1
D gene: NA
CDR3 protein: CASRRLRAADTQYF
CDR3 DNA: TGCGCCAGCAGAAGATTGAGGGCGGCGGATACGCAGTATTTT

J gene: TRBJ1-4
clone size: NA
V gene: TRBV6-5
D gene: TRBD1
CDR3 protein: CASWDRTNEKLFF
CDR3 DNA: TGTGCCAGTTGGGACAGAACTAATGAAAAACTGTTTTTT

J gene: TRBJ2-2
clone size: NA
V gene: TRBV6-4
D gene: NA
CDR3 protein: CASSDSNFPNTGELFF
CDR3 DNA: TGTGCCAGCAGTGACTCTAATTTCCCGAACACCGGGGAGCTGTTTTTT

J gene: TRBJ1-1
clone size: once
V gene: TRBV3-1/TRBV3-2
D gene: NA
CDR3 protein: CASSRGTSEAFF
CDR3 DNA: TGTGCCAGCAGCCGGGGGACTTCTGAAGCTTTCTTT

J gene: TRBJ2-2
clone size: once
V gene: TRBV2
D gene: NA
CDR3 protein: CASSLVSDMFTGELFF
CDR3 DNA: TGTGCCAGCAGCCTCGTGAGTGACATGTTCACCGGGGAGCTGTTTTTT

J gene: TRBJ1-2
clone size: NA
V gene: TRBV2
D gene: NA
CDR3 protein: CASEAFRGYGYTF
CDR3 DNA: TGTGCCAGCGAAGCATTCCGGGGCTATGGCTACACCTTC

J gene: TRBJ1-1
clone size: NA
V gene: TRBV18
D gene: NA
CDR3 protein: CASWQLPPQAFF
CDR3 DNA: TGTGCCAGCTGGCAGTTACCGCCTCAAGCTTTCTTT

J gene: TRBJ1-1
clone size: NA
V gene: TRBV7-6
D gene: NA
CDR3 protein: CASSLTVNTEAFF
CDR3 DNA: TGTGCCAGCAGCTTGACTGTGAACACTGAAGCTTTCTTT